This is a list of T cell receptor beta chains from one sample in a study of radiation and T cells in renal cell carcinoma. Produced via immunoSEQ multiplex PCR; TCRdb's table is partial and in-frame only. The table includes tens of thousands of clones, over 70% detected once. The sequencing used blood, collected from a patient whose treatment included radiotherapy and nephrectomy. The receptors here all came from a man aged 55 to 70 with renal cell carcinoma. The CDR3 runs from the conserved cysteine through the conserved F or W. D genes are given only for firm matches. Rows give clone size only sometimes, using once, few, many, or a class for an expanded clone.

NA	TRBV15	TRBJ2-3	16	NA	TGTGCCACCAGCAGAGAAAGAGTTGGCAGCACAGATACGCAGTATTTT	CATSRERVGSTDTQYF
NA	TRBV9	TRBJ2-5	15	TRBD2	TGTGCCAGCAGCTCCTGGACTAGCGGGGGAGAGACCCAGTACTTC	CASSSWTSGGETQYF
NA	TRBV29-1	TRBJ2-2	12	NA	TGCAGCGTCCTTGGACGCCCCGGGGAGCTGTTTTTT	CSVLGRPGELFF
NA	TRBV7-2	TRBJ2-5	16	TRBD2	TGTGCCAGCAGCTCGGGACTAGCGCGAGGAGGGGAGACCCAGTACTTC	CASSSGLARGGETQYF
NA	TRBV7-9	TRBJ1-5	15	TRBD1	TGTGCCAGCAGCCCGGACAGGGAGGGCAATCAGCCCCAGCATTTT	CASSPDREGNQPQHF
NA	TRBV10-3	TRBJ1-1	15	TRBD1	TGTGCCATCAGTGCCTCGGGACAGGGCTACACTGAAGCTTTCTTT	CAISASGQGYTEAFF
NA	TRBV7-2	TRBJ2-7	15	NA	TGTGCCAGCAGCATCGACCGCCTGAGCTCCTACGAGCAGTACTTC	CASSIDRLSSYEQYF
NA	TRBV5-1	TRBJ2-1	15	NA	TGCGCCAGCAGCCATACACGGAACGAAGACAATGAGCAGTTCTTC	CASSHTRNEDNEQFF
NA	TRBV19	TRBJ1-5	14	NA	TGTGCCTCCCGGCTAAGCGGGACAACGCCATCCCAGCATTTT	CASRLSGTTPSQHF
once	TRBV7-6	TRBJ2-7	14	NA	TGTGCCAGCAGCTTAGGTACTGGAGCCTACGAGCAGTACTTC	CASSLGTGAYEQYF
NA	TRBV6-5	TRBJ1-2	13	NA	TGTGCCAGCAGGCGTCTCGACTCTTATGGCTACACCTTC	CASRRLDSYGYTF
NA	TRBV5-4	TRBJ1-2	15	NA	TGTGCCAGCAGCTTGGCTGCAGGGGTTAACTATGGCTACACCTTC	CASSLAAGVNYGYTF
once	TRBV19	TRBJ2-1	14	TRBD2	TGTGCCAGTCAAGACAGCGGGAGAGTGAATGAGCAGTTCTTC	CASQDSGRVNEQFF
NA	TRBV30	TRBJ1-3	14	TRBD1	TGTGCCCGCGACGGGACGGACAGGGTGGATGGCATATATTTT	CARDGTDRVDGIYF
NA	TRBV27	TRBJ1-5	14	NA	TGTGCCAGCAGTTTTGTTGCGGGCAATCAGCCCCAGCATTTT	CASSFVAGNQPQHF
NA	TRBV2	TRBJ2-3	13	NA	TGTGCCAGCAGTGAATCGAGGACAGATACGCAGTATTTT	CASSESRTDTQYF
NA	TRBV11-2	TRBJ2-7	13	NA	TGTGCCAGCAGCTTAGGACTTAACTACGAGCAGTACTTC	CASSLGLNYEQYF
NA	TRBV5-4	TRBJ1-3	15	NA	TGTGCCAGCAGCTTGGGGCCCGCAAGTGGAAACACCATATATTTT	CASSLGPASGNTIYF
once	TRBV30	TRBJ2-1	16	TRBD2	TGTGCCTGGAGTCGACTAGCGGGAAGAGCCTACAATGAGCAGTTCTTC	CAWSRLAGRAYNEQFF
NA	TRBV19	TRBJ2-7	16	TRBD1	TGTGCCAGTAGCCCCATCGGGACAGGGGGCTTCTACGAGCAGTACTTC	CASSPIGTGGFYEQYF
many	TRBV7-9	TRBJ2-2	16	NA	TGTGCCAGCAGCCCCTCTTCGTGGGAGCGGAGCGGGGAGCTGTTTTTT	CASSPSSWERSGELFF
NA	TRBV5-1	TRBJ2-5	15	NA	TGCGCCAGCAGCCCCTTAACCCGGGAACAAGAGACCCAGTACTTC	CASSPLTREQETQYF
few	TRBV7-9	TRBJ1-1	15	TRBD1	TGTGCCAGCAGCCCTAACAGGGGTTTAAACACTGAAGCTTTCTTT	CASSPNRGLNTEAFF
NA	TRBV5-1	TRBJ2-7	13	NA	TGCGCCAGCAGCTCGGGACTTGTTTACGAGCAGTACTTC	CASSSGLVYEQYF
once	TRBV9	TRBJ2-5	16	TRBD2	TGTGCCAGCAGCGTAGGAGGGCGGGAGGGCCAAGAGACCCAGTACTTC	CASSVGGREGQETQYF
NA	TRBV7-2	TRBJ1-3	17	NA	TGTGCCAGCAGCCCTACCGCCGGGTTCGCCTCTGGAAACACCATATATTTT	CASSPTAGFASGNTIYF
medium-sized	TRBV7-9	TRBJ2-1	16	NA	TGTGCCAGCAGCTTAGCTGCCAGCGGAGGGGTCAATGAGCAGTTCTTC	CASSLAASGGVNEQFF
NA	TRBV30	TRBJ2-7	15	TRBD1	TGTGCCTGGAGTAGAATGGGGACAGAATCCTACGAGCAGTACTTC	CAWSRMGTESYEQYF
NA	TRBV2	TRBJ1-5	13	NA	TGTGCCGGGAAAAGACAGACCAATCAGCCCCAGCATTTT	CAGKRQTNQPQHF
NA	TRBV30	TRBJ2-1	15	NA	TGTGCCTGGAGGGAAGTGGGTCAAGCGATGAATGAGCAGTTCTTC	CAWREVGQAMNEQFF
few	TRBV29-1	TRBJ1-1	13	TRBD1	TGCAGCGCCGCAGAGGGACAGGGCCTTGAAGCTTTCTTT	CSAAEGQGLEAFF
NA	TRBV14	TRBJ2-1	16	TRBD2	TGTGCCAGCAGCCAAGGGGGTAGCGGGAGTCGGGGTGAGCAGTTCTTC	CASSQGGSGSRGEQFF
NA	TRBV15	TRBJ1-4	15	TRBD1	TGTGCCACCAGCAGGGGGGGGACAGGGAATGAAAAACTGTTTTTT	CATSRGGTGNEKLFF
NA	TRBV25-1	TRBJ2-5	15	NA	TGTGCCAGCAGTGACTTTCAGGGATTCCAAGAGACCCAGTACTTC	CASSDFQGFQETQYF
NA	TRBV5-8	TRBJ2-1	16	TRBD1	TGTGCCAGCAGCGCCACAGGGACAGGGCTTTACAATGAGCAGTTCTTC	CASSATGTGLYNEQFF
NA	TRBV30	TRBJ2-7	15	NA	TGTGCCTGGAGTGTATGGCAGGCCATCTCCTACGAGCAGTACTTC	CAWSVWQAISYEQYF
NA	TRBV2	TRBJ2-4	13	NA	TGTGCCAGCACTGGGACCGCTCAAGACATTCAGTACTTC	CASTGTAQDIQYF
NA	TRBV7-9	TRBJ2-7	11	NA	TGTGCCAGCAGCTTAGATCTGGTCAGGCACTTC	CASSLDLVRHF
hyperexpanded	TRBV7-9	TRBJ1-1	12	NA	TGTGCCAGCAGCTTGGATGGTCGAGGAGCTTTCTTT	CASSLDGRGAFF
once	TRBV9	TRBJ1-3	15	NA	TGTGCCAGCAGATCGGGGGGCGCACATGGAAACACCATATATTTT	CASRSGGAHGNTIYF